The rows below give T cell receptor beta chains drawn from one sample of a study of CD8 T cells in ankylosing spondylitis. TCRdb independently ran MiXCR on the 5' RACE reads; one entry per CDR3 protein. Among about 440,000 distinct CDR3 sequences, 17% were seen once, and the ten largest hold about 0.94%. Sequencing input: blood, either unsorted or a sorted T cell fraction (not recorded which). Receptor source: a male donor with ankylosing spondylitis. The CDR3 runs from the conserved cysteine through the conserved F or W. D genes are given only for firm matches. Clone size is shown for a subset of rows, as once, few, many or a class of expanded clone.

>few|TRBJ1-2|.|TRBV5-1
TGCGCCAGCAGCTTCGATCAGGGCGGCTACACCTTC
CASSFDQGGYTF
>few|TRBJ2-1|TRBD2|TRBV7-3
TGTGCCAGCAGCTCATCCCCGGGGGGGGGCGCCTACAATGAGCAGTTCTTC
CASSSSPGGGAYNEQFF
>few|TRBJ1-4|.|TRBV25-1
TGTGCCAGCAGTGAAGCCCGAGGTACCACTAATGAAAAACTGTTTTTT
CASSEARGTTNEKLFF
>many|TRBJ2-7|TRBD1|TRBV20-1
TGCAGCAGTCGACAGGGGAATAACGAGCAGTACTTC
CSSRQGNNEQYF
>few|TRBJ2-1|TRBD2|TRBV10-1
TGCGCCAGCAGTGATCGACTAGCGGGGGGCAATGAGCAGTTCTTC
CASSDRLAGGNEQFF
>.|TRBJ1-1|TRBD1|TRBV7-2
TGTGCCAGCAGCGGCCGACAGGGGATGAACACTGAAGCTTTCTTT
CASSGRQGMNTEAFF
>few|TRBJ2-2|TRBD1|TRBV4-1
TGCGCCAGCAGCCACGACAGGGGGCTCCCCCCCGGGGAGCTGTTTTTT
CASSHDRGLPPGELFF
>many|TRBJ2-1|TRBD2|TRBV3-1
TGTGCCAGCAGCCCCCGGCTAGCGGGAGGGCCTGGGTTCTTC
CASSPRLAGGPGFF
>.|TRBJ2-2|.|TRBV19
TGTGCCAGTAGGCGCGGGACACGTTCCACCGGGGAGCTGTTTTTT
CASRRGTRSTGELFF
>.|TRBJ2-5|TRBD1|TRBV2
TGTGCCAGCAGTGAGGGACAGGGGAGAGAGACCCAGTACTTC
CASSEGQGRETQYF
>few|TRBJ2-7|.|TRBV7-8
TGTGCCAGCAGCTCCCCGGCGGAAAATGGGCTGTACTTC
CASSSPAENGLYF
>.|TRBJ2-7|.|TRBV15
TGTGCCACCAGCAGAGACACCGGGATCTCCTACGAGCAGTACTTC
CATSRDTGISYEQYF
>few|TRBJ2-1|TRBD2|TRBV24-1
TGTGCCACCTCTGGACTAGCGGGGCATGAGCAGTTCTTC
CATSGLAGHEQFF
>.|TRBJ2-1|TRBD2|TRBV11-2
TGTGCCAGCAGCTCCTCCCCTAGCGGGAGAAGGTCCTTC
CASSSSPSGRRSF
>many|TRBJ2-1|TRBD2|TRBV12-3/TRBV12-4
TGTGCCAGCAGCCTAGCGGGAGGGCTGATCAATGAGCAGTTCTTC
CASSLAGGLINEQFF